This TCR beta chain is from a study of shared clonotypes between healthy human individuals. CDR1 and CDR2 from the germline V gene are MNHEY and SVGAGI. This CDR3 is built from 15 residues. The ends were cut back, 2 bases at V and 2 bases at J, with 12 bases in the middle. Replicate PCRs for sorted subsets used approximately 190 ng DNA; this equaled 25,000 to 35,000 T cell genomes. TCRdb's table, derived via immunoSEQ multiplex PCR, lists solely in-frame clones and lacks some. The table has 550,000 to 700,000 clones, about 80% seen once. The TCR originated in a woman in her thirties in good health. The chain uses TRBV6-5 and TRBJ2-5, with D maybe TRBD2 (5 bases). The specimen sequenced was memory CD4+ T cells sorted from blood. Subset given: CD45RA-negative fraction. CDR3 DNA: TGTGCCAGCAGTTACCGACGAGGGCAGCAAGAGACCCAGTACTTC. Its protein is CASSYRRGQQETQYF.